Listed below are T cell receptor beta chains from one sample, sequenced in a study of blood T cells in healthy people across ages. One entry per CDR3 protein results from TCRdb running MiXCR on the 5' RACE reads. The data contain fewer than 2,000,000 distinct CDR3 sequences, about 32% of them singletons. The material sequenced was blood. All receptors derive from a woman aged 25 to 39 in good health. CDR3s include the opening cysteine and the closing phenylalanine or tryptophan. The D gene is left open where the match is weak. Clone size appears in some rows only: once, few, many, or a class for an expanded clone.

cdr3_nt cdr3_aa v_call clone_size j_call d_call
TGCAGCTTGGCCTCAACCCTCGATACGCAGTATTTT CSLASTLDTQYF TRBV20-1 . TRBJ2-3 .
TGTGCCAGCGCAAGGACAGGGGAGAACACTGAAGCTTTCTTT CASARTGENTEAFF TRBV27 . TRBJ1-1 TRBD1
TGCGCCAGCAGTTTCTGCCGAGGGTCCTACAGTGAGCAGTTCTTC CASSFCRGSYSEQFF TRBV12-3/TRBV12-4 . TRBJ2-1 .
TGTGCCAGCTCGGAGGGGGGATATCGCAATGAGCAGTTCTTC CASSEGGYRNEQFF TRBV7-9 few TRBJ2-1 .
TGCAGCGCCGTAGGGTCTTCCATCGACACCTTC CSAVGSSIDTF TRBV29-1 few TRBJ1-2 .
TGTGCCACCACGGGGAACAATGAGCAGTTCTTC CATTGNNEQFF TRBV10-3 . TRBJ2-1 .
TGTGCCAGCAGCGTAGAGCCAGGCCGTAGCACAGATACACAGTATTTT CASSVEPGRSTDTQYF TRBV9 . TRBJ2-3 .
TGTGCCTGGAGGGGGGGGACTACTCGAGCTAACTATGGCTACACCTTC CAWRGGTTRANYGYTF TRBV30 . TRBJ1-2 .
TGTGCCTGGAGTGTTCGGGGAAATCAGCCCCAGCATTTT CAWSVRGNQPQHF TRBV30 few TRBJ1-5 .
TGTGCCAGCAGCTCGGAGGGACTGAGGGAAGAGACCCAGTACTTC CASSSEGLREETQYF TRBV7-8 . TRBJ2-5 .
TGCAGTGCTAGCGTAAGTAGCAATCAGCCCCAGCATTTT CSASVSSNQPQHF TRBV20-1 . TRBJ1-5 .
TGTGCCAGCAGCTCGGATGATTTAGCGGGGGCTAACAACTACGAGCAGTACTTC CASSSDDLAGANNYEQYF TRBV7-6 . TRBJ2-7 TRBD2
TGCGCCAGCAGCCAAGAGGTAGGGGGCGGTCAGCCCCAGCATTTT CASSQEVGGGQPQHF TRBV4-1 . TRBJ1-5 TRBD1
TGCAGTGCCCACTACAGGGACTCTGGGGAAAAACTGTTTTTT CSAHYRDSGEKLFF TRBV20-1 few TRBJ1-4 .
TGTGCCGGCAGCCAAGATGGCCCGTCCTACGAGCAGTACTTC CAGSQDGPSYEQYF TRBV3-1 . TRBJ2-7 .
TGTGCCAGCAGCCGAACCGGGACACTCCACGAGCAGTACTTC CASSRTGTLHEQYF TRBV7-8 . TRBJ2-7 .
TGCAGTGCTAGAAATTTCGGGTCCTTTGGCGAGCAGTACTTC CSARNFGSFGEQYF TRBV20-1 . TRBJ2-7 .
TGCAGTGCTAGAGATCCGGGGGCGATGAAGAACACTGAAGCTTTCTTT CSARDPGAMKNTEAFF TRBV20-1 many TRBJ1-1 .
TGTGCCAGCAGCTTAATGCCGAATCAACCCCAGCATTTT CASSLMPNQPQHF TRBV7-2 . TRBJ1-5 .
TGTGCCAGCAGCGTGGGTAGTGTAGGAGAACCGGGACAGAGAAACACTGAAGCTTTCTTT CASSVGSVGEPGQRNTEAFF TRBV9 few TRBJ1-1 TRBD1
TGCGCCAGCAGCTTGGGGGCTAGTCGGAATGAGCAGTTCTTC CASSLGASRNEQFF TRBV5-1 few TRBJ2-1 .
TGCGCCAGCACCCAAAGCGGGATCTCCTACAATGAGCAGTTCTTC CASTQSGISYNEQFF TRBV5-1 few TRBJ2-1 TRBD2
TGCGCCAGCAGCTTGGTTGGGGGATCCGGACAAGAGACCCAGTACTTC CASSLVGGSGQETQYF TRBV5-1 few TRBJ2-5 .
TGTGCCATCAGTGACCCGGGACTAGCGGGGGGGAGCTCCTACGAGCAGTACTTC CAISDPGLAGGSSYEQYF TRBV10-3 . TRBJ2-7 TRBD2
TGTGCCACCAGCAGAGGGGGGCTTAGGAGTGGGGATGGCTACACCTTC CATSRGGLRSGDGYTF TRBV15 . TRBJ1-2 .
TGTGCCAGCACAATTGCGGCTGGGTCTTTAGGAGATGGCTACACCTTC CASTIAAGSLGDGYTF TRBV28 few TRBJ1-2 .
TGCGCCAGCAGCGACGACAGGGCCGGAGCGCAGTATTTT CASSDDRAGAQYF TRBV5-1 . TRBJ2-3 TRBD1
TGTGCCAGCAGTTACCGTCTACGGGGGAACACTGAAGCTTTCTTT CASSYRLRGNTEAFF TRBV6-5 . TRBJ1-1 .
TGCAACGTTGAAATCGCCACCCCTAACTATGGCTACACCTTC CNVEIATPNYGYTF TRBV29-1 few TRBJ1-2 .
TGTGCCAGCAGCTTAGGCCCGGGACTAGCGAAAGGCGCCACAGATACGCAGTATTTT CASSLGPGLAKGATDTQYF TRBV11-2 . TRBJ2-3 TRBD2
TGTGCCAGCAGAGCGATTGTGGGAGGTGGCGGGGAGCTGTTTTTT CASRAIVGGGGELFF TRBV11-2 . TRBJ2-2 .
TGTGCCAGCAGCGTAGCGTTGGGGAGCACAGATACGCAGTATTTT CASSVALGSTDTQYF TRBV6-4 . TRBJ2-3 .
TGTGCCACCAGCAGAGGGGTAGGACTCGTCGAAGAGACCCAGTACTTC CATSRGVGLVEETQYF TRBV15 . TRBJ2-5 .
TGTGCCAGCAGCTTTCAAGCGTCAAGCTCCTACAATGAGCAGTTCTTC CASSFQASSSYNEQFF TRBV5-6 . TRBJ2-1 .
TGCAGCGTTTGGCAGGGGCCTGGGGGCGAGCAGTACTTC CSVWQGPGGEQYF TRBV29-1 many TRBJ2-7 .
TGCGCCAGCAGCTTCACTGCGTTGGATACGCAGTATTTT CASSFTALDTQYF TRBV5-1 . TRBJ2-3 .
TGCGCCAGCAGCCGAACCGGGACAGGTTATAGCGGGAGTTACAATGAGCAGTTCTTC CASSRTGTGYSGSYNEQFF TRBV4-1 few TRBJ2-1 .
TGCAGTGCTAGAGCGGAGGACCAGAGGTGGGAGACCCAGTACTTC CSARAEDQRWETQYF TRBV20-1 . TRBJ2-5 .
TGTGCCAGCAGCCCGCGGACACCCCAGGGGACAGATACGCAGTATTTT CASSPRTPQGTDTQYF TRBV11-2 few TRBJ2-3 .
TGCAGTGCACTACTAGCGGGGCCTAGCACAGATACGCAGTATTTT CSALLAGPSTDTQYF TRBV20-1 few TRBJ2-3 TRBD2
TGTGCCAGCAGGGCTGGACGGTCAACCGGGGAGCTGTTTTTT CASRAGRSTGELFF TRBV7-6 . TRBJ2-2 .
TGTGCCGGCAAACCTACCGGGACAGGGGCGTTTTGGACACCCCTCCACTTT CAGKPTGTGAFWTPLHF TRBV27 . TRBJ1-6 TRBD1
TGTGCCAACGGCCGCGGCGGCGGGGGCTACAATGAGCAGTTCTTC CANGRGGGGYNEQFF TRBV3-1 . TRBJ2-1 TRBD2
TGTGCCAGCAGTTTATCCCAGGGGGCATACTACGAGCAGTACTTC CASSLSQGAYYEQYF TRBV27 . TRBJ2-7 TRBD1
TGTGCCAGCAGTTTACGTTGGGATACGAACACTGAAGCTTTCTTT CASSLRWDTNTEAFF TRBV27 . TRBJ1-1 .